Listed here is a single T cell receptor (beta chain). Its antigen remains unidentified. UMI-labeled TRB cDNA libraries were prepared by 5' RACE. TCRdb reprocessed the 5' RACE reads and stores each CDR3 protein as one record, lacking DNA. The sample table includes 80,000 to 100,000 distinct CDR3 sequences. The data derive from a study of CXCR3-negative and CXCR3-positive naive CD8 T cells. General study points: More hydrophobic TRB CDR3s were found in CXCR3-positive naive cells than in CXCR3-negative naive cells.

The CDR3 length is 11 residues. Germline CDR1 reads MDHEN; CDR2 reads SYDVKM. The sample comprised naive CXCR3+ CD8+ T cells from blood. This sample's subset: CD45RO-CCR7+CD27+CD95- naive CD8+ T cells expressing CXCR3 (TNR3+). This receptor was identified in a human donor in good health. Some clones in this sample may be carry-over from other donors' samples. This rearrangement joins TRBV28 to TRBJ2-7; TCRdb proposes TRBD1, but this gene call is untestable without DNA. The CDR3 region is CAAGHTYEQYF.